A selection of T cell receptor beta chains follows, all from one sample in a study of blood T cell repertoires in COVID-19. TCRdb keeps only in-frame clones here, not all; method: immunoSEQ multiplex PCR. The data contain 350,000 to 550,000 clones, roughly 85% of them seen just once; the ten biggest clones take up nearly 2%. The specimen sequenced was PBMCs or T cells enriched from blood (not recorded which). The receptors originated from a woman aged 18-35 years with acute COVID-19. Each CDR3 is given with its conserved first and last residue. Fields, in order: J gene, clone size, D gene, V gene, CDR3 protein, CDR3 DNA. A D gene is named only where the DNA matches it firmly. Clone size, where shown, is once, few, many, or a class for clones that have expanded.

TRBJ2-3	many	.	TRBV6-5	CASIRPGHTDTQYF	TGTGCCAGCATTAGGCCAGGACACACAGATACGCAGTATTTT
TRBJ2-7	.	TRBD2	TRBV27	CASSLTGLAGFGPISYEQYF	TGTGCCAGCAGTTTAACGGGACTAGCGGGTTTCGGTCCCATATCCTACGAGCAGTACTTC
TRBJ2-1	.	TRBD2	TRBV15	CATSNGLAYSYNEQFF	TGTGCCACCAGCAATGGACTAGCGTATTCCTACAATGAGCAGTTCTTC
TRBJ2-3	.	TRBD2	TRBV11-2	CASSLLLTSGGATGDTQYF	TGTGCCAGCAGCCTCCTTTTGACTAGCGGGGGGGCGACGGGAGATACGCAGTATTTT
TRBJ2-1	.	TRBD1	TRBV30	CAWSPDRGLRNEQFF	TGTGCCTGGAGCCCAGACAGGGGGCTCAGAAATGAGCAGTTCTTC
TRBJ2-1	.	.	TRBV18	CASSTGHYNEQFF	TGTGCCAGCTCAACAGGACACTACAATGAGCAGTTCTTC
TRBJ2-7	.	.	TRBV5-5	CASSFWGEYEQYF	TGTGCCAGCAGCTTCTGGGGGGAATACGAGCAGTACTTC
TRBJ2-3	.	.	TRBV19	CASSRRTGTDTQYF	TGTGCCAGTAGTAGACGAACAGGGACAGATACGCAGTATTTT
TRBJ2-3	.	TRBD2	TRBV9	CASSRTSGGLTDTQYF	TGTGCCAGCAGCAGGACTAGCGGGGGCCTCACAGATACGCAGTATTTT
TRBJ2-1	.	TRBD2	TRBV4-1	CASSPSGRASYNEQFF	TGCGCCAGCAGCCCGTCCGGGAGGGCCTCCTACAATGAGCAGTTCTTC
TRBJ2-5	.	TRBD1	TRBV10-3	CAITDRDREGETQYF	TGTGCCATCACAGATAGGGACAGGGAGGGAGAGACCCAGTACTTC
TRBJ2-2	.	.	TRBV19	CASSIQGTGELFF	TGTGCCAGTAGTATACAGGGTACCGGGGAGCTGTTTTTT
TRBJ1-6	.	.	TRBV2	CASREDSSSYNSPLHF	TGTGCCAGCAGGGAGGACTCCAGCTCCTATAATTCACCCCTCCACTTT
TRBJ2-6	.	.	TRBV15	CATSRGTDSGANVLTF	TGTGCCACCAGCAGAGGGACTGACTCTGGGGCCAACGTCCTGACTTTC
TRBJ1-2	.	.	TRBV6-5	CASSKPGAGYGYTF	TGTGCCAGCAGTAAACCAGGTGCGGGTTATGGCTACACCTTC
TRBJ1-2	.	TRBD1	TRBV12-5	CASGLALQGAYKYGYTF	TGTGCTAGTGGTTTGGCCTTACAGGGGGCATATAAGTATGGCTACACCTTC
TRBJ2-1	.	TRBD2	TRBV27	CASTPSGRVYEQFF	TGTGCCAGCACCCCTAGCGGGAGGGTATATGAGCAGTTCTTC
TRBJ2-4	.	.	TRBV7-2	CASSLETKNIQYF	TGTGCCAGCAGCTTGGAGACCAAAAACATTCAGTACTTC
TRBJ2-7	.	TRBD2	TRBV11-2	CASSYTSGDYEQYF	TGTGCCAGCAGCTACACTAGCGGGGACTACGAGCAGTACTTC
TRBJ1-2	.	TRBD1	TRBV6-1	CASSEAVTGYGYTF	TGTGCCAGCAGTGAAGCGGTGACAGGGTATGGCTACACCTTC
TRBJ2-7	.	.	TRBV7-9	CASSSRDNYEQYF	TGTGCCAGCAGCTCTCGGGACAACTACGAGCAGTACTTC
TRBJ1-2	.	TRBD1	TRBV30	CAWTTGQGRGYTF	TGTGCCTGGACTACCGGACAGGGAAGGGGCTACACCTTC
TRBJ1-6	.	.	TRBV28	CASSLGGMTELDNSPLHF	TGTGCCAGCAGTTTGGGGGGGATGACAGAACTGGATAATTCACCCCTCCACTTT
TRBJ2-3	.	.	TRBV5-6	CASSLGAERSRHTQYF	TGTGCCAGCAGCTTGGGTGCCGAGAGGAGCCGCCATACGCAGTATTTT
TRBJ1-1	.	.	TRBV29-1	CSVGFGGGLPTEAFF	TGCAGCGTTGGTTTCGGGGGAGGACTTCCCACTGAAGCTTTCTTT
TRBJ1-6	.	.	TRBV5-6	CASSLQGTYNSPLHF	TGTGCCAGCAGCTTACAGGGAACCTATAATTCACCCCTCCACTTT
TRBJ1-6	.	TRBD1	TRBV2	CASRTDPGQGSPLHF	TGTGCCAGCAGGACCGACCCGGGACAGGGCTCACCCCTCCACTTT
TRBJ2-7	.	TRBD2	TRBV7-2	CASSLALSGGAFPYEQYF	TGTGCCAGCAGCTTAGCGCTTAGCGGGGGGGCTTTTCCATACGAGCAGTACTTC
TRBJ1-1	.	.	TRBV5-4	CASSSPRVNTEAFF	TGTGCCAGCAGCTCCCCGAGGGTGAACACTGAAGCTTTCTTT
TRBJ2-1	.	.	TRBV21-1	CASSKALTGAYNEQFF	TGTGCCAGCAGCAAAGCGCTTACCGGGGCCTACAATGAGCAGTTCTTC
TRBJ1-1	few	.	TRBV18	CASSSQGRGMNTEAFF	TGTGCCAGCTCATCACAGGGAAGAGGGATGAACACTGAAGCTTTCTTT
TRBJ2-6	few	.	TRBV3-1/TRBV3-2	CASSQAPGTPSSGANVLTF	TGTGCCAGCAGCCAAGCTCCAGGAACTCCAAGCTCTGGGGCCAACGTCCTGACTTTC
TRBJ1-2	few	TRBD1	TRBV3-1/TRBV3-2	CASSQVSRSGTGTYGYTF	TGTGCCAGCAGCCAAGTTTCCCGCTCCGGGACAGGGACCTATGGCTACACCTTC
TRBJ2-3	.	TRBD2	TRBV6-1	CASSEATSGRVTDTQYF	TGTGCCAGCAGTGAAGCAACTAGCGGGAGGGTAACAGATACGCAGTATTTT
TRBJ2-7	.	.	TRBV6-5	CASSLPGREDEQYF	TGTGCCAGCAGTCTCCCCGGCAGGGAAGACGAGCAGTACTTC
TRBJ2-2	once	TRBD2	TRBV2	CASRTGLAANTGELFF	TGTGCCAGCAGAACGGGACTAGCGGCCAACACCGGGGAGCTGTTTTTT
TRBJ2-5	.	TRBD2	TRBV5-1	CASSLGLAAYQETQYF	TGCGCCAGCAGCTTGGGACTAGCGGCGTACCAAGAGACCCAGTACTTC